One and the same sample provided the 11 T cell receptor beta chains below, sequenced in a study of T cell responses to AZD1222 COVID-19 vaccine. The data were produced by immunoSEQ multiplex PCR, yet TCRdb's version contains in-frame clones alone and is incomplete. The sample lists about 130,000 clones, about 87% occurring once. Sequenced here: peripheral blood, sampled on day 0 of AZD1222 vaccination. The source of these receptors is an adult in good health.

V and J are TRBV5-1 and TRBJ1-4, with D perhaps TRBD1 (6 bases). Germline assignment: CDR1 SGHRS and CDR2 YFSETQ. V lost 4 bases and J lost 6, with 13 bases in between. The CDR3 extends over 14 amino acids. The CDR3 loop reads CASSRGTSYEKLFF. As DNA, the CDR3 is TGCGCCAGCAGCCGCGGGACAAGTTATGAAAAACTGTTTTTT.

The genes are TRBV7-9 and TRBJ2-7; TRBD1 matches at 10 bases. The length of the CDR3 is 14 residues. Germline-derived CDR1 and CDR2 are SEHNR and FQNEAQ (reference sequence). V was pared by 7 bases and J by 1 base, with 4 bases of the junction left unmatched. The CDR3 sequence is CASIPGQGSYEQYF. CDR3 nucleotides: TGTGCCAGCATCCCGGGACAGGGGTCCTACGAGCAGTACTTC.

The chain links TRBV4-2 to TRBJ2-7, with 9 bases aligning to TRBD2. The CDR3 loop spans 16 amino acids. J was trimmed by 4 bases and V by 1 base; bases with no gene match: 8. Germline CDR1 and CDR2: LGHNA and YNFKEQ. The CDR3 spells CASSQVQRGAGYEQYF. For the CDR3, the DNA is TGTGCCAGCAGCCAAGTTCAGCGGGGGGCGGGGTACGAGCAGTACTTC.

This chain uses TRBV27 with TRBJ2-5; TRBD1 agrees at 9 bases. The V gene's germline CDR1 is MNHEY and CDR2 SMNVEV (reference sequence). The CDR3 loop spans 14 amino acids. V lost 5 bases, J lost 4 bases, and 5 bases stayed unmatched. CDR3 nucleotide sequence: TGTGCCAGCAGTCATCCGGGACAGGGAGAGACCCAGTACTTC. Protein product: CASSHPGQGETQYF.

The CDR3 here is CASSETGGGQPQHF. For the CDR3, the DNA is TGTGCCAGTAGTGAAACAGGGGGTGGTCAGCCCCAGCATTTT. The chain joins TRBV19 to TRBJ1-5, with 8 bases fitting TRBD1. The CDR3 covers 14 residues. CDR1 and CDR2 from the germline V gene are LNHDA and SQIVND (reference sequence). With V trimmed by 5 bases and J by 6 bases, 6 bases remained unmatched.

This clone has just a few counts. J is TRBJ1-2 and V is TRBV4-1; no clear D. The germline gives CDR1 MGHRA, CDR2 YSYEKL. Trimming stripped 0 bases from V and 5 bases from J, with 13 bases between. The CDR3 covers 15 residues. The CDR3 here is CASSQERGNGYGYTF. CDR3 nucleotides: TGCGCCAGCAGCCAAGAAAGAGGCAATGGGTATGGCTACACCTTC.

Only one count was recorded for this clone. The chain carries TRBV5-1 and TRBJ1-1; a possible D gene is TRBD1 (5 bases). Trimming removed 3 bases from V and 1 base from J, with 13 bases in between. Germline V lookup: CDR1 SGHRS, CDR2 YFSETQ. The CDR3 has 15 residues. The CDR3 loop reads CASSWNWGENTEAFF. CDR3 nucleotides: TGCGCCAGCAGCTGGAATTGGGGCGAGAACACTGAAGCTTTCTTT.

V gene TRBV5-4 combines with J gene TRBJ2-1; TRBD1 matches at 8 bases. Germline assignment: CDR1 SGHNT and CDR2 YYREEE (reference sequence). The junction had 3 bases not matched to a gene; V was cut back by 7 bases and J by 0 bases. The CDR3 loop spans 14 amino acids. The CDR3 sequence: CASLGQGSYNEQFF. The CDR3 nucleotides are TGTGCCAGCCTCGGACAGGGCTCCTACAATGAGCAGTTCTTC.

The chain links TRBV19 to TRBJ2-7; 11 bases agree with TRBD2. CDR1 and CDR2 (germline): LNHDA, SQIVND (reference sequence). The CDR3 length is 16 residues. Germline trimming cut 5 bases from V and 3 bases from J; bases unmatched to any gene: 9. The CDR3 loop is CASSPTTSGSIYEQYF. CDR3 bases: TGTGCCAGTAGTCCCACAACTAGCGGGAGTATCTACGAGCAGTACTTC.

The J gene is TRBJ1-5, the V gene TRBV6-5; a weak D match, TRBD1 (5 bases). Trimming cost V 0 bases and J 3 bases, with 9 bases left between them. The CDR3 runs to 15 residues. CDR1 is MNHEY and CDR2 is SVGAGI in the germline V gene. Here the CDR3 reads CASSYSRGLNQPQHF. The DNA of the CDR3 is TGTGCCAGCAGTTACTCGCGGGGCCTCAATCAGCCCCAGCATTTT.

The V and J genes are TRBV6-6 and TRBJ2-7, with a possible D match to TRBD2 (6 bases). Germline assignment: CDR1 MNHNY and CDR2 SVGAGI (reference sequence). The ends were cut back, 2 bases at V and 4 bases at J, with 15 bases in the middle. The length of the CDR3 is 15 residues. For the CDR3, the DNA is TGTGCCAGCAGTTACCAGGCAGGGACTGGGTACGAGCAGTACTTC. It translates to CASSYQAGTGYEQYF.